This passage covers 6 T cell receptor beta chains from one sample sequenced in a study of blood T cell repertoires in COVID-19. Some clones are missing from TCRdb's copy, which holds only in-frame ones; the method was immunoSEQ multiplex PCR. The sample has approximately 350,000 clones; around 87% are singletons. Sequenced sample: PBMCs or T cells enriched from blood (not recorded which). These TCRs come from a man aged 18-30 years who had recovered from COVID-19.

The V and J genes are TRBV6-5 and TRBJ1-2, with D tentatively TRBD1 (6 bases). Trimming took off 10 bases at V and 7 bases at J, with 22 bases between the two ends. Germline CDR1 MNHEY, CDR2 SVGAGI. The CDR3 has 14 residues. The chain's CDR3 is CAILTLGGAIGYTF. CDR3 in DNA: TGTGCCATCCTAACCCTGGGGGGGGCAATTGGCTACACCTTC.

Regarding this clone: The sample has other DNA sequences that encode this CDR3 too. The CDR3 nucleotides are TGTGCCAGCAGCGTAGCAGGGGGACTTCAAGAGACCCAGTACTTC. Its protein product is CASSVAGGLQETQYF. The rearrangement uses TRBV9 and TRBJ2-5; TRBD1 might be the D (7 bases). V dropped 0 bases and J dropped 2 bases, with 11 bases sitting between them. The CDR3 length is 15 residues. Germline V gene data show CDR1 as SGDLS and CDR2 as YYNGEE.

This clone has only one observation. V gene TRBV4-1 combines with J gene TRBJ1-4; 7 bases fit TRBD1. Germline V lookup: CDR1 MGHRA, CDR2 YSYEKL. The junction had 8 bases not matched to a gene; V was cut back by 4 bases and J by 6 bases. This CDR3 is 15 amino acids long. This chain's CDR3 is CASSLAGTAHEKLFF. CDR3 coding DNA: TGCGCCAGCAGCCTCGCCGGGACAGCTCATGAAAAACTGTTTTTT.

The chain joins TRBV5-4 to TRBJ2-3; a possible D gene is TRBD1 (6 bases). Germline CDR1 SGHNT, CDR2 YYREEE (reference sequence). Deletions cut 3 bases from V and 6 bases from J, with 8 bases between. This CDR3 contains 12 residues. DNA for the CDR3: TGTGCCAGCAGCTACAGGGTGGATACGCAGTATTTT. Protein: CASSYRVDTQYF.

V usage is TRBV14 and J usage is TRBJ2-1; 7 nucleotides align to TRBD1. The J segment lost 4 bases and the V segment lost 4 bases, leaving 4 bases of the junction unmatched. CDR3 size: 14 residues. From germline, CDR1 is SGHDN and CDR2 FVKESK. CDR3 DNA: TGTGCCAGCAGCCCACGACAGGGTTACAATGAGCAGTTCTTC. This sequence encodes CASSPRQGYNEQFF.

This CDR3 reads CASSPGQGFSSPLHF. The CDR3 nucleotides read TGTGCCAGCAGCCCGGGACAGGGCTTTAGTTCACCCCTCCACTTT. This chain links TRBV9 with TRBJ1-6; 9 bases are a match to TRBD1. Germline loops: CDR1 SGDLS, CDR2 YYNGEE. Trimming cost V 4 bases and J 9 bases; bases outside gene matches: 8. The CDR3 runs 15 residues.